A selection of T cell receptor beta chains follows, all from one sample in a study of CD8+ T cells in alopecia areata. Assay: immunoSEQ multiplex PCR; the TCRdb copy retains only in-frame clones and omits some. The table has under 15,000 clones, 60% seen once. Input material: skin. These receptors all stem from a human donor with alopecia areata. The CDR3 runs from the conserved cysteine through the conserved F or W. D genes are given only for firm matches. Only some rows state a clone size, as once, few, many or a class for expanded clones.

V: TRBV19
size: NA
J: TRBJ2-4
D: NA
length: 17
CDR3: CASSTRFPGIAKNIQYF
DNA: TGTGCCAGTAGTACCCGGTTTCCAGGTATAGCCAAAAACATTCAGTACTTC

V: TRBV21-1
size: NA
J: TRBJ1-2
D: NA
length: 16
CDR3: CASSPLPGQPSYGYTF
DNA: TGTGCCAGCAGCCCCCTTCCGGGACAGCCCTCATATGGCTACACCTTC

V: TRBV15
size: medium-sized
J: TRBJ2-1
D: NA
length: 16
CDR3: CATSSKGGGRIHEQFF
DNA: TGTGCCACCAGCAGCAAAGGGGGAGGTCGGATTCATGAGCAGTTCTTC

V: TRBV7-3
size: NA
J: TRBJ1-1
D: TRBD1
length: 14
CDR3: CASSYTGGITEAFF
DNA: TGTGCCAGCAGCTATACAGGGGGCATCACTGAAGCTTTCTTT

V: TRBV7-6
size: NA
J: TRBJ1-4
D: NA
length: 19
CDR3: CASSTPRGRQRPTNEKLFF
DNA: TGTGCCAGCAGCACCCCTCGGGGGAGACAGAGACCAACTAATGAAAAACTGTTTTTT

V: TRBV29-1
size: NA
J: TRBJ2-1
D: NA
length: 10
CDR3: CSGQYNEQFF
DNA: TGCAGCGGACAGTACAATGAGCAGTTCTTC

V: TRBV30
size: NA
J: TRBJ2-2
D: NA
length: 15
CDR3: CAWSVNVLLTGELFF
DNA: TGTGCCTGGAGTGTAAATGTATTACTCACCGGGGAGCTGTTTTTT

V: TRBV18
size: NA
J: TRBJ1-5
D: NA
length: 13
CDR3: CARSLRDNQPQHF
DNA: TGTGCCAGGTCACTTCGAGATAATCAGCCCCAGCATTTT

V: TRBV2
size: few
J: TRBJ2-5
D: TRBD2
length: 14
CDR3: CASKSRLAGETQYF
DNA: TGTGCCAGCAAATCCCGACTAGCTGGGGAGACCCAGTACTTC

V: TRBV27
size: NA
J: TRBJ1-2
D: NA
length: 16
CDR3: CASSFLAVRLNYGYTF
DNA: TGTGCCAGCAGTTTTCTTGCTGTCAGGCTTAACTATGGCTACACCTTC

V: TRBV13
size: NA
J: TRBJ2-7
D: NA
length: 14
CDR3: CASRRTWGNDEQYF
DNA: TGTGCCAGCAGGAGAACCTGGGGGAACGACGAGCAGTACTTC

V: TRBV6-1
size: NA
J: TRBJ2-2
D: NA
length: 13
CDR3: CASSEQGTGELFF
DNA: TGTGCCAGCAGTGAACAGGGGACCGGGGAGCTGTTTTTT

V: TRBV6-6
size: NA
J: TRBJ2-6
D: NA
length: 15
CDR3: CASSSRQTGANVLTF
DNA: TGTGCCAGCAGCTCCAGACAGACTGGGGCCAACGTCCTGACTTTC

V: TRBV4-1
size: NA
J: TRBJ1-1
D: NA
length: 15
CDR3: CASSHAGRKNTEAFF
DNA: TGCGCCAGCAGCCATGCGGGACGGAAGAACACTGAAGCTTTCTTT

V: TRBV5-6
size: NA
J: TRBJ2-7
D: NA
length: 12
CDR3: CASSRDTYEQYF
DNA: TGTGCCAGCAGCCGGGACACCTACGAGCAGTACTTC

V: TRBV19
size: few
J: TRBJ2-1
D: TRBD2
length: 14
CDR3: CASSIGLASNEQFF
DNA: TGTGCCAGTAGTATTGGACTAGCGAGCAATGAGCAGTTCTTC

V: TRBV7-9
size: NA
J: TRBJ2-7
D: TRBD2
length: 16
CDR3: CASSRSGTSGPVEQYF
DNA: TGTGCCAGCAGCCGTTCCGGGACTAGTGGCCCTGTGGAGCAGTACTTC

V: TRBV5-4
size: NA
J: TRBJ2-6
D: NA
length: 17
CDR3: CASSLGEAEAGANVLTF
DNA: TGTGCCAGCAGCTTGGGGGAAGCAGAGGCCGGGGCCAACGTCCTGACTTTC

V: TRBV5-5
size: NA
J: TRBJ2-1
D: TRBD2
length: 15
CDR3: CASSLRASGSGEQFF
DNA: TGTGCCAGCAGCTTGAGGGCTAGCGGGAGTGGTGAGCAGTTCTTC

V: TRBV29-1
size: NA
J: TRBJ2-3
D: NA
length: 13
CDR3: CSVGVQFADTQYF
DNA: TGCAGCGTTGGAGTCCAATTTGCAGATACGCAGTATTTT

V: TRBV5-1
size: NA
J: TRBJ2-7
D: NA
length: 15
CDR3: CASSLGGTRVGEQYF
DNA: TGCGCCAGCAGCTTGGGGGGGACGAGGGTCGGCGAGCAGTACTTC

V: TRBV7-6
size: few
J: TRBJ2-3
D: NA
length: 12
CDR3: CASSLGFQSPYF
DNA: TGTGCCAGCAGCTTAGGTTTCCAATCCCCGTATTTT

V: TRBV7-9
size: once
J: TRBJ2-1
D: TRBD2
length: 18
CDR3: CASSLVPSGRAPYNEQFF
DNA: TGTGCCAGCAGCCTCGTTCCTAGCGGGAGGGCCCCATACAATGAGCAGTTCTTC

V: TRBV19
size: few
J: TRBJ2-1
D: NA
length: 17
CDR3: CASSYRGGGSSYNEQFF
DNA: TGTGCCAGTAGTTACAGGGGCGGGGGTAGCTCCTACAATGAGCAGTTCTTC

V: TRBV7-6
size: NA
J: TRBJ2-7
D: TRBD1
length: 15
CDR3: CASSSGLTGNEEQYF
DNA: TGTGCCAGCAGCTCGGGGTTGACAGGGAATGAGGAGCAGTACTTC

V: TRBV4-1
size: NA
J: TRBJ2-7
D: NA
length: 17
CDR3: CASSPTIVAGDSYEQYF
DNA: TGCGCCAGCAGCCCTACGATAGTTGCGGGCGACTCCTACGAGCAGTACTTC

V: TRBV7-2
size: NA
J: TRBJ1-1
D: TRBD1
length: 15
CDR3: CASSLTDRVGTEAFF
DNA: TGTGCCAGCAGCCTAACAGACAGGGTTGGCACTGAAGCTTTCTTT

V: TRBV19
size: NA
J: TRBJ1-1
D: NA
length: 14
CDR3: CASTVGRRNTEAFF
DNA: TGTGCCAGTACCGTGGGACGGAGGAACACTGAAGCTTTCTTT